This T cell receptor beta chain was retrieved from a study of radiotherapy plus CTLA-4 blockade in lung cancer. In the study overall: Disease control was achieved by over 30% of patients, and objective responses by about 19%. Study-wide findings and caveats: Following radiotherapy plus ipilimumab, tumor-derived TCR clones expanded in the blood. Interferon-beta and early blood T cell clone dynamics reportedly predicted response best.

Ipilimumab CTLA-4 blockade and focal radiation were given to patients with chemo-refractory metastatic non-small-cell lung cancer. TCRdb's copy holds only in-frame clones and misses some; the assay was immunoSEQ multiplex PCR. The sample gives under 95,000 clones, 78% of which show up once; 22% is in the top ten. For this clone: Its antigen is unknown.

Trimming cost V 6 bases and J 4 bases, with 21 bases left between them. This CDR3 has 16 residues. Germline-derived CDR1 and CDR2 are LNHDA and SQIVND (reference sequence). The J gene is TRBJ1-1, the V gene TRBV19, with D possibly TRBD1 on 6 matching bases. The source was peripheral blood, collected from a patient treated with radiotherapy plus ipilimumab. The TCR was taken from a human donor with non-small cell lung cancer whose response to radiotherapy plus ipilimumab could not be evaluated. Some clones in this sample may be carry-over from other donors' samples. CDR3 nucleotide sequence: TGTGCCAGTAGAATCCGGGACACCCCCCCTAGCACTGAAGCTTTCTTT. Translated: CASRIRDTPPSTEAFF.